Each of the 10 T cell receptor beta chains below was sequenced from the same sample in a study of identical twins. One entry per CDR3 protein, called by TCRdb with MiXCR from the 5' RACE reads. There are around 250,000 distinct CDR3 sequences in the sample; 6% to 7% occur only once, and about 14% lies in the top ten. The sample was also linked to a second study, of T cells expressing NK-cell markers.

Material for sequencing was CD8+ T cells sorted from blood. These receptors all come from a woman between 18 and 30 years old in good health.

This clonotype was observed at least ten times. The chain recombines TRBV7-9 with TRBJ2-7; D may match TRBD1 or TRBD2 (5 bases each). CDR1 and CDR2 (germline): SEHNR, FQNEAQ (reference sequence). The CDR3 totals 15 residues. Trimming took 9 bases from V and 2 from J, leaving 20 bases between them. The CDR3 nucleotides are TGTGCCAGTACCACCACCCAGGGAGACCCCTACGAGCAGTACTTC. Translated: CASTTTQGDPYEQYF.

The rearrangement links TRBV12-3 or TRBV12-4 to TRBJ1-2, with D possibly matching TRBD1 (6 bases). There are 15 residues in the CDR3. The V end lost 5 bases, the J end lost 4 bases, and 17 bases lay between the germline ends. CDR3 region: CASSPTVTGLYGYTF. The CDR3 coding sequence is TGTGCCAGCAGTCCGACTGTGACAGGCCTCTATGGCTACACCTTC.

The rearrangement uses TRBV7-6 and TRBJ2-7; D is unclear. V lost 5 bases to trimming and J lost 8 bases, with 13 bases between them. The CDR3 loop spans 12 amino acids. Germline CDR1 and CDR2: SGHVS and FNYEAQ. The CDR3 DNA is TGTGCCAGCAGCGCCATGATGGGAAAGCAGTACTTC. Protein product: CASSAMMGKQYF. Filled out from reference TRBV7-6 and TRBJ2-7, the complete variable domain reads GAGVSQSPRYKVTKRGQDVALRCDPISGHVSLYWYRQALGQGPEFLTYFNYEAQQDKSGLPNDRFSAERPEGSISTLTIQRTEQRDSAMYRCASSAMMGKQYFGPGTRLTVT.

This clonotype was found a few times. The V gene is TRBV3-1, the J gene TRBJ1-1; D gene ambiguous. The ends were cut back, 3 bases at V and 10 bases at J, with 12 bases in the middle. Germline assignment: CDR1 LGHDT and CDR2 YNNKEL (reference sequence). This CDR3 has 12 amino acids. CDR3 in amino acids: CASSHGPDGAFF. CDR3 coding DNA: TGTGCCAGCAGCCATGGGCCAGACGGAGCTTTCTTT.

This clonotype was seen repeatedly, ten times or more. CDR3 protein: CSALLDGINEQFF. Here the CDR3 DNA reads TGCAGCGCCCTTTTAGACGGGATCAATGAGCAGTTCTTC. V usage is TRBV29-1 and J usage is TRBJ2-1; D may be TRBD2 (5 bases). Germline values: CDR1 SQVTM, CDR2 ANQGSEA. This CDR3 comprises 13 residues. The germline V and J ends were trimmed by 7 bases and 6 bases, with 16 bases remaining between them.

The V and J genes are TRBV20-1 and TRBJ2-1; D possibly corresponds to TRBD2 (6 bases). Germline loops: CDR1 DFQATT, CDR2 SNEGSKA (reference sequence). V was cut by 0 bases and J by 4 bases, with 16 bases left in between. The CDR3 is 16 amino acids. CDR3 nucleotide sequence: TGCAGTGCTAGAGATTTCGGGCTAGCGAGGTACAATGAGCAGTTCTTC. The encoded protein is CSARDFGLARYNEQFF.

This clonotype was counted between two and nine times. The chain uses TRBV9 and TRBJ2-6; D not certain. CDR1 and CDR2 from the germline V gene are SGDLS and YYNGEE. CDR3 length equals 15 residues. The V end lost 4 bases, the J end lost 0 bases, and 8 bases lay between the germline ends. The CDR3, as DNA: TGTGCCAGCAGCCCTGGCCTCTCTGGGGCCAACGTCCTGACTTTC. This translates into CASSPGLSGANVLTF.

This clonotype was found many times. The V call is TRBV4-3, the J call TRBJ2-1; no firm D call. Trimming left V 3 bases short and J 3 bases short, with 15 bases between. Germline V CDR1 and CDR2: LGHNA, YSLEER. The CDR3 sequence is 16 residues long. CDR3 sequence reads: CASSHIGQRLYNEQFF. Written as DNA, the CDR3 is TGCGCCAGCAGCCATATCGGCCAAAGGCTCTACAATGAGCAGTTCTTC.

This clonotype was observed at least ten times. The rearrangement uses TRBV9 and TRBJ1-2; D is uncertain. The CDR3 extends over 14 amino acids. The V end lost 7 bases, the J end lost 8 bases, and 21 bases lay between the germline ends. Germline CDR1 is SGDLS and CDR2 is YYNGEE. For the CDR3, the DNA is TGTGCCAGCGGTCAGACAACTTCTAATTCGGGCTACACCTTC. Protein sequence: CASGQTTSNSGYTF.

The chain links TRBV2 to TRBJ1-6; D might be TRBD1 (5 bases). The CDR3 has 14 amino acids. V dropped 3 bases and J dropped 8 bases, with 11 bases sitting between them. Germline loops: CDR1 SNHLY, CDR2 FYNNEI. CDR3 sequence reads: CASSDQGWDSPLHF. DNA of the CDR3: TGTGCCAGCAGTGATCAGGGATGGGATTCACCCCTCCACTTT.